This is a list of T cell receptor beta chains from one sample in a study of T cell changes during pregnancy in multiple sclerosis. Assay: immunoSEQ multiplex PCR; the TCRdb copy retains only in-frame clones and omits some. This repertoire shows around 55,000 clones, 85% to 95% found once; its top ten account for under 5%. Sequenced material: CD8+ T cells from peripheral blood mononuclear cells, taken in the second trimester of pregnancy. These receptors came from a female donor with multiple sclerosis, enrolled in a pregnancy study. Each CDR3 is given with its conserved first and last residue. D genes are given only for firm matches.

d_call: TRBD1; j_call: TRBJ1-6; v_call: TRBV2; cdr3_aa: CASSGGTGLAALHF
d_call: TRBD1; j_call: TRBJ2-7; v_call: TRBV6-5; cdr3_aa: CASSVGTGGFEQYF
d_call: NA; j_call: TRBJ1-6; v_call: TRBV4-1; cdr3_aa: CASHPGASYNSPLHF
d_call: TRBD2; j_call: TRBJ2-7; v_call: TRBV7-9; cdr3_aa: CASSGLAGGYEQYF
d_call: TRBD2; j_call: TRBJ2-3; v_call: TRBV27; cdr3_aa: CASSFLAGDGTDTQYF
d_call: TRBD1; j_call: TRBJ1-1; v_call: TRBV4-1; cdr3_aa: CASSQPTGLPTEAFF
d_call: TRBD2; j_call: TRBJ2-1; v_call: TRBV5-4; cdr3_aa: CASSYGTSSYNEQFF
d_call: NA; j_call: TRBJ1-1; v_call: TRBV28; cdr3_aa: CASTRLAGPNTEAFF
d_call: TRBD1; j_call: TRBJ1-1; v_call: TRBV28; cdr3_aa: CATTGGVFTEAFF
d_call: TRBD2; j_call: TRBJ2-3; v_call: TRBV19; cdr3_aa: CASSPRLAGGPDTDTQYF
d_call: TRBD1; j_call: TRBJ1-2; v_call: TRBV4-2; cdr3_aa: CASSLLPGQGSAYGYTF
d_call: TRBD1; j_call: TRBJ2-7; v_call: TRBV7-9; cdr3_aa: CASSLGSTGGGYEQYF
d_call: NA; j_call: TRBJ2-1; v_call: TRBV7-9; cdr3_aa: CASSSFRLGSSYNEQFF
d_call: TRBD2; j_call: TRBJ2-7; v_call: TRBV2; cdr3_aa: CASSGVGTSGTSYEQYF
d_call: NA; j_call: TRBJ1-1; v_call: TRBV12-5; cdr3_aa: CASVRGGMNTEAFF
d_call: NA; j_call: TRBJ2-7; v_call: TRBV2; cdr3_aa: CASSEKASGYEQYF
d_call: NA; j_call: TRBJ1-1; v_call: TRBV2; cdr3_aa: CASKGEGRNTEAFF
d_call: NA; j_call: TRBJ2-1; v_call: TRBV9; cdr3_aa: CASSVAPWTPERSYNEQFF
d_call: NA; j_call: TRBJ2-7; v_call: TRBV10-3; cdr3_aa: CAISESTGHAEQYF
d_call: NA; j_call: TRBJ1-1; v_call: TRBV12-5; cdr3_aa: CASGLVQVRPALQGEAFF
d_call: TRBD1; j_call: TRBJ2-7; v_call: TRBV7-9; cdr3_aa: CASSLETGLYEQYF
d_call: NA; j_call: TRBJ2-1; v_call: TRBV7-8; cdr3_aa: CASSLGGGSYNEQFF
d_call: TRBD2; j_call: TRBJ2-2; v_call: TRBV10-3; cdr3_aa: CAISESKLAGADGELFF
d_call: TRBD2; j_call: TRBJ2-7; v_call: TRBV7-3; cdr3_aa: CASSPRLAGGEQYF
d_call: NA; j_call: TRBJ2-1; v_call: TRBV20-1; cdr3_aa: CSARLAHEQFF
d_call: NA; j_call: TRBJ1-5; v_call: TRBV28; cdr3_aa: CASSLRTRGQPQHF
d_call: NA; j_call: TRBJ2-7; v_call: TRBV18; cdr3_aa: CASSPPGSVEQYF
d_call: TRBD1; j_call: TRBJ1-2; v_call: TRBV19; cdr3_aa: CAVVANPGQGAIGGYTF
d_call: NA; j_call: TRBJ1-1; v_call: TRBV2; cdr3_aa: CASSDGGPGRMNTEAFF
d_call: NA; j_call: TRBJ2-1; v_call: TRBV27; cdr3_aa: CATASGSSYNEQFF
d_call: NA; j_call: TRBJ1-2; v_call: TRBV4-2; cdr3_aa: CASSQAQGGDYGYTF
d_call: NA; j_call: TRBJ2-7; v_call: TRBV23-1; cdr3_aa: CASSQSDTFFYEQYF
d_call: NA; j_call: TRBJ2-7; v_call: TRBV2; cdr3_aa: CAGRGGYEQYF
d_call: NA; j_call: TRBJ2-2; v_call: TRBV15; cdr3_aa: CATSRGRSRAGELFF
d_call: NA; j_call: TRBJ1-3; v_call: TRBV2; cdr3_aa: CASRKERNTIYF
d_call: TRBD1; j_call: TRBJ2-3; v_call: TRBV5-1; cdr3_aa: CASKIFGQGPAGDTQYF
d_call: TRBD1; j_call: TRBJ2-7; v_call: TRBV7-9; cdr3_aa: CASSLRQGIYEQYF
d_call: TRBD2; j_call: TRBJ2-1; v_call: TRBV7-2; cdr3_aa: CASSPGGSASNEQFF
d_call: TRBD1; j_call: TRBJ1-6; v_call: TRBV25-1; cdr3_aa: CASSDLIGTGGSNSPLHF
d_call: TRBD1; j_call: TRBJ2-7; v_call: TRBV4-1; cdr3_aa: CASSHGQGTYEQYF
d_call: TRBD2; j_call: TRBJ2-1; v_call: TRBV5-1; cdr3_aa: CASTGLAGLDEQFF
d_call: NA; j_call: TRBJ2-6; v_call: TRBV29-1; cdr3_aa: CAGGDPSGANVLTF
d_call: NA; j_call: TRBJ2-7; v_call: TRBV5-1; cdr3_aa: CASSLRGIDYEQYF
d_call: NA; j_call: TRBJ2-1; v_call: TRBV5-1; cdr3_aa: CASSLETTYNEQFF
d_call: NA; j_call: TRBJ2-1; v_call: TRBV7-9; cdr3_aa: CASSPSGRRENFYNEQFF
d_call: NA; j_call: TRBJ1-4; v_call: TRBV5-1; cdr3_aa: CASSPWDGGTEKLFF
d_call: TRBD1; j_call: TRBJ1-1; v_call: TRBV7-9; cdr3_aa: CASTPGTGAEAFF
d_call: TRBD1; j_call: TRBJ1-2; v_call: TRBV4-2; cdr3_aa: CASSQEDRGKYGYTF
d_call: NA; j_call: TRBJ2-7; v_call: TRBV12-5; cdr3_aa: CASGRYEQYF
d_call: TRBD2; j_call: TRBJ2-3; v_call: TRBV7-9; cdr3_aa: CASSLGQRGPTDTQYF
d_call: NA; j_call: TRBJ2-5; v_call: TRBV7-9; cdr3_aa: CASSSPEADMETQYF
d_call: TRBD2; j_call: TRBJ2-1; v_call: TRBV11-2; cdr3_aa: CASSLGTSGYYNEQFF
d_call: NA; j_call: TRBJ2-7; v_call: TRBV5-6; cdr3_aa: CASSFYTTGPGSEQYF
d_call: NA; j_call: TRBJ1-5; v_call: TRBV4-1; cdr3_aa: CASSQGIRTVNQPQHF
d_call: TRBD2; j_call: TRBJ2-7; v_call: TRBV10-1; cdr3_aa: CASSDGRAGEQYF
d_call: NA; j_call: TRBJ2-7; v_call: TRBV27; cdr3_aa: CASSPHGAEQYF
d_call: NA; j_call: TRBJ2-7; v_call: TRBV11-2; cdr3_aa: CASSLGDYEQYF